The 24 T cell receptor beta chains below come from one sample, sequenced in a study of tumor and adjacent non-tumor tissue in lung cancer. TCRbeta libraries were built with three rounds of nested PCR, modified from ARM-PCR. From the multiplex PCR reads, TCRdb called clonotypes with MiXCR, one entry per CDR3 protein. The sample holds around 200,000 distinct CDR3 sequences, 71% seen once. This sample's RNA came from whole unsorted tissue. The source material was lung tumor tissue. The receptors derive from a man in his fifties or sixties with non-small cell lung cancer.

This clonotype appeared once. A read error may account for a junction end that differs from germline. This chain links TRBV11-3 with TRBJ1-1; tentatively, D is TRBD1 (5 bases). CDR1 is SGHNT, CDR2 YENEEA, per germline. The CDR3 covers 14 residues. The CDR3 here is CASSSQIGASEAFF. DNA for the CDR3: TGTGCCAGTAGCTCACAGATCGGGGCTTCTGAAGCTTTCTTT.

The rearrangement uses TRBV20-1 and TRBJ2-3, with D maybe TRBD2 (6 bases). Between the trimmed V and J ends, which lost 1 base and 2 bases, there was a span of 13 bases. The CDR3 has 15 amino acids. Per the germline V gene, CDR1 is DFQATT and CDR2 is SNEGSKA (reference sequence). The CDR3 spells CSARGAGLITDTQYF. The CDR3 region has the DNA TGCAGTGCTAGAGGTGCGGGGCTTATCACAGATACGCAGTATTTT.

Concerning this clonotype itself: At one boundary the junction diverges from the germline segment, which might be a read error. The V gene is TRBV4-2, the J gene TRBJ1-1; 8 bases align to TRBD1. The CDR3 is 15 residues long. The germline V gene encodes CDR1 LGHNA and CDR2 YNFKEQ. The CDR3 loop reads CASNPSDRGNTEAFF. The CDR3, as DNA: TGTGCTAGCAACCCTTCCGACAGGGGGAACACTGAAGCTTTCTTT.

The chain couples TRBV12-3 or TRBV12-4 to TRBJ2-7; D unclear. V was trimmed by 3 bases and J by 5 bases, leaving 14 bases between them. CDR3 length: 14 amino acids. CDR3 sequence reads: CASSLRISGDEQYF. The CDR3 DNA reads as TGTGCCAGCAGTTTGAGGATATCTGGGGACGAGCAGTACTTC.

This chain connects TRBV7-9 to TRBJ2-7, with D unresolved. Germline V gene data show CDR1 as SEHNR and CDR2 as FQNEAQ (reference sequence). The V end lost 4 bases, the J end lost 0 bases, and 13 bases lay between the germline ends. The CDR3 length is 15 residues. DNA for the CDR3: TGTGCCAGCAGCTCCGGAACAGCCGACTCCTACGAGCAGTACTTC. Translation gives CASSSGTADSYEQYF.

Notes on this clonotype: A much larger clone lies one base from this, so it may be a read error. This chain uses TRBV6-2 or TRBV6-3 with TRBJ2-7; the match to TRBD2 covers 7 bases. The CDR3 totals 16 residues. V was pared by 0 bases and J by 4 bases, with 9 bases of the junction left unmatched. Germline-derived CDR1 and CDR2 are MNHEY and SVGEGT. CDR3: CASSYSLGTTLYEQYF. The CDR3 DNA follows: TGTGCCAGCAGTTACTCCCTCGGGACTACCCTATACGAGCAGTACTTC.

Concerning this clonotype itself: This may come from a read error, since a much larger clone is one base off. V is TRBV10-2 and J is TRBJ2-7; the match to TRBD1 covers 7 bases. The germline CDR1 and CDR2 sequences are WSHSY and SAAADI. CDR3 length: 13 amino acids. The CDR3, as DNA: TGCACCAGCATGTACAGGGGCTCCTACGAGCAGTACTTC. This codes for CTSMYRGSYEQYF.

Note on this clonotype: At one end, the junction sequence differs from germline, possibly due to a read error. The chain has TRBV10-3 and TRBJ1-2; no clear D. CDR1 is ENHRY and CDR2 is SYGVKD in the germline V gene. This CDR3 has 13 residues. The CDR3 region is CVIRDEGNYGYTF. The CDR3 DNA follows: TGTGTCATCAGAGATGAGGGCAACTATGGCTACACCTTC.

V is TRBV5-6 and J is TRBJ1-1; D not resolved. The ends were cut back, 7 bases at V and 9 bases at J, with 13 bases in the middle. CDR1 and CDR2 from the germline V gene are SGHDT and YYEEEE. The CDR3 has 11 amino acids. The CDR3 coding sequence is TGTGCCAGCTGCCACGGGCCTCAAGCTTTCTTT. Translated: CASCHGPQAFF.

This clonotype was found once. A junction boundary mismatches the germline segment, possibly from a read error. The chain couples TRBV12-3 or TRBV12-4 to TRBJ1-2; D possibly corresponds to TRBD1 (6 bases). The CDR3 sequence is 19 residues long. The CDR3 region has the DNA TGTGCCAACAGTTTAAGGGGGTTGGGTATAGGGGCCCATAACTATGGCTACACCTTC. This codes for CANSLRGLGIGAHNYGYTF.

For this clonotype: The junction and the germline gene differ at one end; a read error may be behind it. V is TRBV12-3 or TRBV12-4 and J is TRBJ2-7; TRBD2 matches 7 bases. The CDR3 extends over 19 amino acids. For the CDR3, the DNA is TGTGCCAACAGTTTCAACCCATTAACTCCACGGGACTACTCCTACGAGCAGTACTTC. It yields the protein CANSFNPLTPRDYSYEQYF.

This clonotype was seen a few times. This chain uses TRBV5-1 with TRBJ2-2; possibly TRBD1 or TRBD2 for D (6 bases each). CDR3 size: 15 residues. Trimming removed 5 bases at V and 0 bases at J, with 11 bases between. Germline V lookup: CDR1 SGHRS, CDR2 YFSETQ. The CDR3 sequence: CASRGGQSNTGELFF. The CDR3 DNA follows: TGCGCCAGCAGGGGGGGCCAATCGAACACCGGGGAGCTGTTTTTT.

The chain is built from TRBV5-4 and TRBJ2-1; TRBD1 aligns across 8 bases. V shed 0 bases and J 8 bases; nucleotides not matched to a gene: 7. CDR3 length equals 15 residues. Germline V gene lookup returns CDR1 SGHNT and CDR2 YYREEE (reference sequence). CDR3 sequence reads: CASSLDQGAQYEQFF. The CDR3 coding sequence is TGTGCCAGCAGCTTGGATCAGGGGGCACAATATGAGCAGTTCTTC.

A word on this clonotype: Just one base apart from a much larger clone, this may be a read error. The rearrangement links TRBV20-1 to TRBJ2-5, with D tentatively TRBD1 or TRBD2 (5 bases each). This CDR3 comprises 13 residues. The germline V gene has CDR1 DFQATT and CDR2 SNEGSKA (reference sequence). This CDR3 is CRASPGPQETQYF. DNA of the CDR3: TGCCGTGCTTCTCCGGGACCGCAAGAGACCCAGTACTTC.

About this clonotype: A much larger clone is a single base away; this may be a read error. The J gene is TRBJ1-5, the V gene TRBV7-8; 8 positions agree with TRBD1. CDR1 SGHVS and CDR2 FQNEAQ come from the germline V gene. This CDR3 comprises 15 residues. The ends lost 5 bases at V and 2 bases at J; junction bases unmatched: 5. The CDR3 spells CASSRTGTGNQPQHF. CDR3 DNA sequence: TGTGCCAGCAGCCGGACAGGGACGGGCAATCAGCCCCAGCATTTT.

The rearrangement uses TRBV28 and TRBJ2-3; 9 nucleotides agree with TRBD2. V lost 5 bases, J lost 6 bases, and 6 bases stayed unmatched. Germline loops: CDR1 MDHEN, CDR2 SYDVKM. This CDR3 spans 14 amino acids. The CDR3 loop reads CASSGTSRWDTQYF. CDR3 DNA: TGTGCCAGCAGTGGGACTAGCAGGTGGGATACGCAGTATTTT.

For this clonotype: The junction departs from the called germline gene at one end, perhaps through a read error. The chain is built from TRBV29-1 and TRBJ2-7; 9 bases are a match to TRBD2. Germline assignment: CDR1 SQVTM and CDR2 ANQGSEA. This CDR3 region has 15 residues. CDR3 loop: CRVEDSGSPPYEQYF. The CDR3 region has the DNA TGCAGAGTTGAAGATAGCGGGAGTCCCCCCTACGAACAGTACTTC.

Of note for this clonotype: The junction departs from the called germline gene at one end, perhaps through a read error. CDR3: CSARVTSGRDEQYF. The CDR3 DNA reads as TGCAGTGCTAGAGTGACTAGCGGGAGGGACGAGCAGTATTTC. The gene calls are TRBV20-1 and TRBJ2-7; 14 bases fit TRBD2. The germline gives CDR1 DFQATT, CDR2 SNEGSKA (reference sequence). The CDR3 spans 14 residues.

This clonotype was seen just once. The CDR3 ends on some other residue instead of the conserved phenylalanine or tryptophan, so this is likely a read error. This chain connects TRBV6-5 to TRBJ2-7, with TRBD2 identical over 8 bases. V gave up 0 bases and J gave up 2 bases; unmatched junction bases: 6. The CDR3 is 16 amino acids. Germline CDR1 MNHEY, CDR2 SVGAGI. CDR3 in amino acids: CASSYSYSGVTYEQYL. DNA for the CDR3: TGTGCCAGCAGTTACTCGTATAGCGGGGTCACCTACGAGCAGTACTTA.

This clonotype occurred once. One junction end does not reproduce the germline sequence, and a read error may be involved. The chain links TRBV11-3 to TRBJ2-4; tentative D call: TRBD2 (6 bases). There are 13 residues in the CDR3. CDR1 is SGHNT, CDR2 YENEEA, per germline. The CDR3 protein is CVSRAAGINIQYF. CDR3 DNA sequence: TGTGTCAGCAGGGCCGCGGGGATAAACATTCAGTACTTC.

Concerning this clonotype: A junction end diverges from the germline sequence, so it may reflect a read error. The chain couples TRBV6-2 or TRBV6-3 to TRBJ2-7, with 8 bases lining up with TRBD2. The germline V gene has CDR1 MNHEY and CDR2 SVGEGT. The CDR3 extends over 15 amino acids. CDR3 residues: CASSPRTSRCYEQYF. DNA of the CDR3: TGTGCCAGCAGTCCCCGGACTAGCAGATGCTACGAACAGTACTTC.

The chain employs TRBV11-2 and TRBJ2-5, with D possibly being TRBD1 (6 bases). The length of the CDR3 is 14 residues. Looked up from germline, CDR1 is SGHAT and CDR2 is FQNNGV. V dropped 7 bases and J dropped 4 bases, with 16 bases sitting between them. CDR3 nucleotides: TGTGCCAGCACGTTTAGGGGGTCAGGAGAGACCCAGTACTTC. It specifies CASTFRGSGETQYF.

Points on this clonotype: A junction boundary mismatches the germline segment, possibly from a read error. The chain links TRBV6-6 to TRBJ2-7, with no clear D. Germline values: CDR1 MNHNY, CDR2 SVGAGI (reference sequence). The CDR3 consists of 13 residues. The CDR3 nucleotides are TGTGTCAGCAGTTCCCAGTCCTCCTACGAGCAGTACTTC. Translated, it gives CVSSSQSSYEQYF.

Concerning this clonotype itself: Germline and junction disagree at one end, which may indicate a read error. CDR3 loop: CPSSQDRSTDTHYF. CDR3 DNA sequence: TGTCCCAGCAGCCAAGACCGGAGTACAGATACGCATTATTTT. This sequence joins TRBV4-1 and TRBJ2-3; D not certain. Germline CDR1 reads MGHRA; CDR2 reads YSYEKL. This CDR3 region has 14 residues.